The entry below describes one T cell receptor (beta chain). The source of the sample is a study of T cells in Graves' hyperthyroidism and ophthalmopathy. In germline, CDR1 is GTSNPN, CDR2 SVGIG (reference sequence). The CDR3 totals 13 residues. Trimming cost V 0 bases and J 4 bases, with 9 bases left between them. RNA transcripts were the template for amplifying TCR beta CDR3 regions. Primed by the HTBI set, a first-round RT-PCR was run on the TCR CDR3. Each CDR3 protein is one row after TCRdb ran MiXCR on the multiplex PCR reads. This table has 500,000 to 700,000 distinct CDR3 sequences, 15% to 20% appearing once.

The rearrangement joins TRBV30 to TRBJ1-2, with D perhaps matching TRBD1 (6 bases). Material for sequencing was blood. The clonotype comes from a woman between 18 and 29 years old with Graves' hyperthyroidism. CDR3 sequence reads: CAWSVGHLYGYTF. CDR3 nucleotide sequence: TGTGCCTGGAGTGTGGGACACCTCTATGGCTACACCTTC.